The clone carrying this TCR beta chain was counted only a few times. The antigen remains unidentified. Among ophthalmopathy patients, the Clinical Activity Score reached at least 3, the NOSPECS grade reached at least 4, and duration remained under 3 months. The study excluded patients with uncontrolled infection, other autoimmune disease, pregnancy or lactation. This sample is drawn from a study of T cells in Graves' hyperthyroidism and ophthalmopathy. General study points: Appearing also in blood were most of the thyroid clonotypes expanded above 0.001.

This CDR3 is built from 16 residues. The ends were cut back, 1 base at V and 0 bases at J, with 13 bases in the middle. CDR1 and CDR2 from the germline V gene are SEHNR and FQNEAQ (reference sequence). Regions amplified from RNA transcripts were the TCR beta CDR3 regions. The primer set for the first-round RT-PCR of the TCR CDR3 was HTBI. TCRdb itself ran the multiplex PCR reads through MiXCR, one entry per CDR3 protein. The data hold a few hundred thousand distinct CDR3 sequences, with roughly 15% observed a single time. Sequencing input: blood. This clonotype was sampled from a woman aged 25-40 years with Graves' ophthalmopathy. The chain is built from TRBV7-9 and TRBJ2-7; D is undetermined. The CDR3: CASSLGGGAISYEQYF. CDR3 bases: TGTGCCAGCAGCTTAGGGGGTGGCGCAATCTCCTACGAGCAGTACTTC.